The present TCR beta chain was sequenced within a study of blood T cells in healthy people across ages. Peripheral blood samples of around 11 milliliters were drawn from each donor. Trimming shortened V by 0 bases and J by 3 bases, and 8 bases separated the two germline ends. Germline V gives CDR1 DFQATT, CDR2 SNEGSKA (reference sequence). There are 14 residues in the CDR3. A second PCR, run for roughly 7 to 11 cycles, used a sample-barcoded 5' primer plus a J-beta primer mix. TCRdb re-called the 5' RACE reads through MiXCR, storing one row per CDR3 protein. The data contain some 1,000,000 distinct CDR3 sequences, 20% to 25% of them singletons. Another study also made use of these data, one on T cells of mothers and their children.

The rearrangement joins TRBV20-1 to TRBJ2-2; TRBD1 is a possible D gene (5 bases). The source is a girl aged 2 to 10 in good health. Material: blood. The CDR3 DNA is TGCAGTGCTAGAGACAGGGCCTACACCGGGGAGCTGTTTTTT. Translated, it gives CSARDRAYTGELFF.